These T cell receptor beta chains were read from a single sample in a study of blood T cell repertoires in COVID-19. Data came from immunoSEQ multiplex PCR; TCRdb stores just in-frame clones and leaves some out. This sample yields about 400,000 clones, of which around 90% are seen a single time; 0.95% to 1.5% belongs to the top ten. Sample: peripheral blood. The receptors here all came from a man aged 40-50 years with acute or convalescent COVID-19. CDR3s include the opening cysteine and the closing phenylalanine or tryptophan. A D gene is named only where the DNA matches it firmly. Size is omitted from some rows. Given values are once, few, many or a class for expanded clones.

j_call,clone_size,d_call,v_call,cdr3_nt,cdr3_aa
TRBJ2-1,-,TRBD2,TRBV5-4,TGTGCCAGCAGCTTGAAACTAGCGGGGGTTGAGCAGTTCTTC,CASSLKLAGVEQFF
TRBJ2-7,-,TRBD2,TRBV4-1,TGCGCCAGCAGCCAAGGGTTGCGGGGGGGCCTCTACGAGCAGTACTTC,CASSQGLRGGLYEQYF
TRBJ1-1,-,-,TRBV5-8,TGTGCCAGCAGCTTGGATGGTACAGGTTGGTGGGACACTGAAGCTTTCTTT,CASSLDGTGWWDTEAFF
TRBJ1-2,-,-,TRBV29-1,TGCAGCGTTGAAAAGTCAGACTATGGCTACACCTTC,CSVEKSDYGYTF
TRBJ1-1,few,-,TRBV29-1,TGCAGCGTCTCCTGGCCCCAGAACACTGAAGCTTTCTTT,CSVSWPQNTEAFF
TRBJ2-1,-,TRBD1,TRBV24-1,TGTGCCACCCAGGGGGCTCAGCACAATGAGCAGTTCTTC,CATQGAQHNEQFF
TRBJ2-5,-,-,TRBV7-2,TGTGCCAGCAGCTTAAGTCGACTTAAAGAGACCCAGTACTTC,CASSLSRLKETQYF
TRBJ2-7,-,-,TRBV4-1,TGCGCCAGCAGCCCCCTGGGGCTCTCCGAGCAGTACTTC,CASSPLGLSEQYF
TRBJ1-2,-,TRBD1,TRBV5-4,TGTGCCAGCAGCCCCCGACAGGGAAACTATGGCTACACCTTC,CASSPRQGNYGYTF
TRBJ1-2,-,-,TRBV30,TGTGCCTGGACTACCGACGGGACTGTCTTCTATGGCTACACCTTC,CAWTTDGTVFYGYTF
TRBJ2-2,once,-,TRBV12-3/TRBV12-4,TGTGCCAGCAGTTTACGGACCGGGGAGCTGTTTTTT,CASSLRTGELFF
TRBJ2-7,-,TRBD1,TRBV2,TGTGCCAGAAGTATAGACAGGGCCTCCTACGAGCAGTACTTC,CARSIDRASYEQYF
TRBJ2-5,-,-,TRBV27,TGTGCCAGCAGTTTGATGTGGGCGGGGGCCTACCAAGAGACCCAGTACTTC,CASSLMWAGAYQETQYF
TRBJ2-7,-,TRBD2,TRBV2,TGTGCCCAACCACGAGCTAGCGGTAGGAACGAGCAGTACTTC,CAQPRASGRNEQYF
TRBJ2-2,many,-,TRBV7-7,TGTGCTAGCAGCGCCCCCGGCGGGGTTGGCACCGGGGAGCTGTTTTTT,CASSAPGGVGTGELFF
TRBJ1-5,few,-,TRBV6-2/TRBV6-3,TGTGCCAGCAGTTACTCGTTTGGAGGGAACCAGCCCCAGCATTTT,CASSYSFGGNQPQHF
TRBJ2-3,-,-,TRBV11-3,TGTGCCAGCAGCTTAGGCCAGCGAGATACGCAGTATTTT,CASSLGQRDTQYF
TRBJ1-1,-,-,TRBV6-5,TGTGCCAGCAAAGGGGCCACTGAAGCTTTCTTT,CASKGATEAFF
TRBJ1-1,-,TRBD1,TRBV19,TGTGCCAGTAGTATGTTGGGGACAGGGCCCGAAGCTTTCTTT,CASSMLGTGPEAFF
TRBJ2-3,-,TRBD2,TRBV30,TGTGCCTGGAGCCTAGCGGGGGCGGCAGATACGCAGTATTTT,CAWSLAGAADTQYF
TRBJ2-1,-,TRBD2,TRBV3-1/TRBV3-2,TGTGCCAGCAGCCAAGTTGTTGTCACGGGGGGCAATGAGCAGTTCTTC,CASSQVVVTGGNEQFF
TRBJ1-2,-,-,TRBV14,TGTGCCAGCAGCCAGCCCGGGGGAAAAGGCTACACCTTC,CASSQPGGKGYTF
TRBJ1-2,-,TRBD1,TRBV3-1/TRBV3-2,TGTGCCAGCAGCAAGGACAGGGGGCACGGCTACACCTTC,CASSKDRGHGYTF
TRBJ2-1,-,TRBD2,TRBV10-3,TGTGCCATCAGTGAAGGTTCGGGACTAACCAACAATGAGCAGTTCTTC,CAISEGSGLTNNEQFF
TRBJ2-1,once,TRBD2,TRBV19,TGTGCCAGTAGGTCAGGACTAGCCCGCTACAATGAGCAGTTCTTC,CASRSGLARYNEQFF
TRBJ2-7,-,TRBD2,TRBV29-1,TGCAGCGTTGAAGCGGGAGCGGGGGCCTACGAGCAGTACTTC,CSVEAGAGAYEQYF